This passage covers 28 T cell receptor beta chains from one sample sequenced in a study of blood T cell repertoires in COVID-19. The repertoire was sequenced with immunoSEQ multiplex PCR; TCRdb's copy has only in-frame clones and lacks some. The sample shows 150,000 to 200,000 clones, roughly 80% of them seen only once. Sample: peripheral blood. The receptors stem from an older man with acute or convalescent COVID-19.

The chain is built from TRBV4-2 and TRBJ1-2, with TRBD1 as a possible D gene (6 bases). CDR1 and CDR2 (germline): LGHNA, YNFKEQ. This CDR3 region has 16 residues. Trimming stripped 3 bases from V and 3 bases from J, with 17 bases between. The CDR3 DNA is TGTGCCAGCAGCCAGGATCGGGACAACCCATACTATGGCTACACCTTC. Residues: CASSQDRDNPYYGYTF.

The genes are TRBV2 and TRBJ1-2, with 7 bases matching TRBD1. The CDR3 is made up of 12 amino acids. V was clipped by 6 bases and J by 14 bases; unmatched bases: 12. The germline V gene has CDR1 SNHLY and CDR2 FYNNEI. The CDR3 loop is CASSVGTDRLTF. The CDR3 DNA follows: TGTGCCAGCAGCGTCGGGACAGACCGATTGACCTTC.

The genes are TRBV19 and TRBJ2-3; 10 bases map to TRBD1. V gave up 4 bases and J gave up 6 bases; unmatched junction bases: 7. This CDR3 is 15 amino acids long. Germline loops: CDR1 LNHDA, CDR2 SQIVND (reference sequence). In DNA form, the CDR3 reads TGTGCCAGTAGTACCCCGGGACAGGGGTTGGATACGCAGTATTTT. This encodes CASSTPGQGLDTQYF. Based on the CDR3 plus reference TRBV19 and TRBJ2-3, the full variable domain is DGGITQSPKYLFRKEGQNVTLSCEQNLNHDAMYWYRQDPGQGLRLIYYSQIVNDFQKGDIAEGYSVSREKKESFPLTVTSAQKNPTAFYLCASSTPGQGLDTQYFGPGTRLTVL.

V gene TRBV6-4 combines with J gene TRBJ2-7, with TRBD2 as a possible D gene (6 bases). CDR1 and CDR2 (germline): MRHNA, SNTAGT. The CDR3 is 15 amino acids. The V and J ends lost 3 bases and 2 bases respectively, with 14 bases between them. CDR3: CASSERAGGAYEQYF. Here the CDR3 DNA reads TGTGCCAGCAGTGAGCGGGCCGGGGGAGCCTACGAGCAGTACTTC.

This chain links TRBV11-2 with TRBJ1-2; 12 bases map to TRBD1. Trimming removed 1 base from V and 8 bases from J; junction bases left unmatched: 14. CDR1 is SGHAT and CDR2 is FQNNGV in the germline V gene. The CDR3 has 18 amino acids. The CDR3 DNA is TGTGCCAGCAGCTTAGGCCCTCCGGGACAGGGGGCTGGAGGGGGCTACACCTTC. Translating it yields CASSLGPPGQGAGGGYTF.

This chain uses TRBV7-9 with TRBJ2-3; TRBD2 aligns across 15 bases. V shed 5 bases and J 6 bases; nucleotides not matched to a gene: 6. The germline V gene encodes CDR1 SEHNR and CDR2 FQNEAQ (reference sequence). The CDR3 is 16 amino acids. This chain's CDR3 is CASSPGLAGGPDTQYF. CDR3 nucleotides: TGTGCCAGCAGCCCAGGACTAGCGGGGGGGCCGGATACGCAGTATTTT.

This clone was seen once. The chain combines TRBV7-4 with TRBJ2-7; 11 bases match TRBD1. This CDR3 is 15 amino acids long. CDR1 SGHVT and CDR2 SQSDAQ come from the germline V gene. J gave up 0 bases and V 6 bases, and 4 bases lay outside the gene matches. This chain's CDR3 is CASRPGQGVSYEQYF. CDR3 DNA sequence: TGTGCCAGCAGACCGGGACAGGGGGTCTCCTACGAGCAGTACTTC.

The chain uses TRBV18 and TRBJ2-5; 10 nucleotides line up with TRBD2. V shed 0 bases, J shed 2 bases, and the junction held 6 bases outside the gene matches. The CDR3 extends over 17 amino acids. CDR1 KGHSH and CDR2 LQKENI come from the germline V gene. This CDR3 is CASSPPLAGGLQETQYF. The CDR3 nucleotides read TGTGCCAGCTCACCACCTTTAGCGGGAGGATTACAAGAGACCCAGTACTTC.

J is TRBJ2-2 and V is TRBV7-2; TRBD2 matches at 9 bases. V lost 5 bases and J lost 5; bases outside the gene matches: 3. Per germline, CDR1 SGHTA and CDR2 FQGNSA. The CDR3 has 14 residues. The CDR3 nucleotides are TGTGCCAGCAGCCAGGGACTAGCTACCGGGGAGCTGTTTTTT. Translating gives CASSQGLATGELFF.

This clone came up once. The chain recombines TRBV28 with TRBJ2-7; TRBD2 agrees at 7 bases. The V segment lost 6 bases and the J segment 5 bases; nucleotides outside the gene matches: 7. This CDR3 contains 13 residues. CDR1 MDHEN and CDR2 SYDVKM come from the germline V gene. CDR3 nucleotide sequence: TGTGCCAGCAGCCGAAAGCGGGGTGACGAGCAGTACTTC. Translated, it gives CASSRKRGDEQYF.

V and J are TRBV5-1 and TRBJ1-2; 10 bases line up with TRBD1. Trimming at V came to 4 bases and at J to 0 bases, leaving 6 bases not matched to a gene. CDR1 and CDR2 (germline): SGHRS, YFSETQ. The CDR3 consists of 16 residues. This CDR3 reads CASSKGQGTTNYGYTF. As DNA, the CDR3 is TGCGCCAGCAGCAAGGGACAGGGGACAACTAACTATGGCTACACCTTC.

V gene TRBV4-1 combines with J gene TRBJ1-4; TRBD1 matches 7 bases. The CDR3 has 15 residues. Germline assignment: CDR1 MGHRA and CDR2 YSYEKL. Losses at the gene ends were 5 bases for V and 6 bases for J; bases not matched to a gene: 9. The CDR3 sequence: CASSKLTGQDEKLFF. The CDR3 DNA reads as TGCGCCAGCAGCAAATTGACAGGGCAAGATGAAAAACTGTTTTTT.

The rearrangement links TRBV6-5 to TRBJ2-2; D is perhaps TRBD2 (5 bases). CDR3 length: 15 amino acids. Trimming pared 5 bases from V and 1 base from J, leaving 11 bases between. Germline V gene sequence: CDR1 MNHEY, CDR2 SVGAGI. The CDR3 bases are TGTGCCAGCAGTCACCGCGGAGGGAACACCGGGGAGCTGTTTTTT. Translating gives CASSHRGGNTGELFF.

The chain carries TRBV5-5 and TRBJ1-1; D gene unclear. Germline assignment: CDR1 SGHKS and CDR2 YYEKEE (reference sequence). V dropped 0 bases and J dropped 5 bases, with 14 bases sitting between them. The CDR3 extends over 15 amino acids. In DNA, the CDR3 is TGTGCCAGCAGCTTGGTTGCGACAAGTCTAACTGAAGCTTTCTTT. This translates into CASSLVATSLTEAFF.

This chain connects TRBV27 to TRBJ2-1, with a possible D match to TRBD2 (6 bases). The length of the CDR3 is 14 residues. From germline, CDR1 is MNHEY and CDR2 SMNVEV (reference sequence). Trimming shortened V by 0 bases and J by 6 bases, and 9 bases separated the two germline ends. CDR3 residues: CASSLSSGGNEQFF. CDR3 DNA: TGTGCCAGCAGTTTATCTTCCGGGGGCAATGAGCAGTTCTTC.

The CDR3 DNA reads TGTGCCAGCAGTTTCGGTTTTAGCACTGAAGCTTTCTTT. Protein: CASSFGFSTEAFF. The rearrangement joins TRBV28 to TRBJ1-1; D not certain. This CDR3 has 13 residues. The V gene lost 3 bases and the J gene lost 4 bases, with 9 bases spanning the gap. Germline CDR1 is MDHEN and CDR2 is SYDVKM.

The V and J genes are TRBV7-2 and TRBJ2-3; D is perhaps TRBD1 (6 bases). Trimming left V 6 bases short and J 2 bases short, with 9 bases between. This CDR3 comprises 13 residues. The germline CDR1 and CDR2 sequences are SGHTA and FQGNSA. DNA of the CDR3: TGTGCCAGCAGGAGGACAGTCACAGATACGCAGTATTTT. It is translated as CASRRTVTDTQYF.

The chain combines TRBV13 with TRBJ2-5; 11 positions match TRBD2. There are 17 residues in the CDR3. Germline loops: CDR1 PRHDT, CDR2 FYEKMQ (reference sequence). The junction had 9 bases not matched to a gene; V was cut back by 3 bases and J by 3 bases. CDR3 sequence (DNA): TGTGCCAGCAGCTTGTTAGCGGGGGGGGTTTCGGAAGAGACCCAGTACTTC. Translation gives CASSLLAGGVSEETQYF.

In this sample, this clone turned up many times. The CDR3 is CAWLGRAGNTIYF. For the CDR3, the DNA is TGTGCCTGGCTCGGGCGGGCTGGAAACACCATATATTTT. The J gene is TRBJ1-3, the V gene TRBV30; D gene uncertain. Germline CDR1 GTSNPN, CDR2 SVGIG (reference sequence). Trimming pared 5 bases from V and 2 bases from J, leaving 10 bases between. The CDR3 spans 13 residues.

The chain joins TRBV11-2 to TRBJ1-6, with TRBD1 identical over 7 bases. Per the germline V gene, CDR1 is SGHAT and CDR2 is FQNNGV. This CDR3 has 14 amino acids. V was pared by 6 bases and J by 5 bases, with 4 bases of the junction left unmatched. The CDR3 DNA is TGTGCCAGCAGGCGGGACAGCAATAATTCACCCCTCCACTTT. Amino acid sequence: CASRRDSNNSPLHF.

This clone has just one count. CDR3 residues: CASSLVPSGAYNEQFF. CDR3 nucleotide sequence: TGTGCCAGCAGCTTGGTTCCCAGCGGGGCCTACAATGAGCAGTTCTTC. This rearrangement joins TRBV5-5 to TRBJ2-1; 7 bases line up with TRBD2. Germline lookup yields CDR1 SGHKS and CDR2 YYEKEE (reference sequence). The length of the CDR3 is 16 residues. The V segment lost 0 bases and the J segment 2 bases; nucleotides outside the gene matches: 5. The entire variable domain, with the rest obtained from reference TRBV5-5 and TRBJ2-1, is as follows: DAGVTQSPTHLIKTRGQQVTLRCSPISGHKSVSWYQQVLGQGPQFIFQYYEKEERGRGNFPDRFSARQFPNYSSELNVNALLLGDSALYLCASSLVPSGAYNEQFFGPGTRLTVL.

This chain joins TRBV7-2 and TRBJ1-2; a possible D gene is TRBD1 (6 bases). CDR1 is SGHTA, CDR2 FQGNSA, per germline. The CDR3 is 14 residues long. The V and J ends lost 5 bases and 4 bases respectively, with 14 bases between them. The CDR3 DNA follows: TGTGCCAGCAGCGCGAGGCAGGGGACCTATGGCTACACCTTC. Its translation is CASSARQGTYGYTF.

V is TRBV5-6 and J is TRBJ2-7; D remains unclear. Trimming removed 0 bases from V and 3 bases from J, with 10 bases in between. Per germline, CDR1 SGHDT and CDR2 YYEEEE. The CDR3 has 14 amino acids. CDR3: CASSLEPGNYEQYF. As DNA, the CDR3 is TGTGCCAGCAGCTTGGAGCCGGGTAACTACGAGCAGTACTTC.

This rearrangement joins TRBV23-1 to TRBJ2-6; tentative D call: TRBD2 (6 bases). TRBV23-1 is an ORF, with its function uncertain. Trimming took off 8 bases at V and 0 bases at J, with 8 bases between the two ends. This CDR3 is built from 14 residues. As DNA, the CDR3 is TGCGCCAGCGGAGGGTACTCTGGGGCCAACGTCCTGACTTTC. This encodes CASGGYSGANVLTF.

The J gene is TRBJ1-3, the V gene TRBV5-4, with TRBD1 as a possible D gene (6 bases). The CDR3 runs to 16 residues. Germline V gene sequence: CDR1 SGHNT, CDR2 YYREEE (reference sequence). The V end was cut by 3 bases, the J end by 0 bases, with 13 bases between. CDR3 in amino acids: CASSSDSPSSGNTIYF. DNA of the CDR3: TGTGCCAGCAGCTCGGACAGCCCTTCCTCTGGAAACACCATATATTTT. The whole variable domain, remainder taken from reference TRBV5-4 and TRBJ1-3, is ETGVTQSPTHLIKTRGQQVTLRCSSQSGHNTVSWYQQALGQGPQFIFQYYREEENGRGNFPPRFSGLQFPNYSSELNVNALELDDSALYLCASSSDSPSSGNTIYFGEGSWLTVV.

The chain employs TRBV19 and TRBJ2-7; D is perhaps TRBD1 (7 bases). The length of the CDR3 is 15 residues. Germline CDR1 is LNHDA and CDR2 is SQIVND (reference sequence). V lost 4 bases, J lost 2 bases, and 15 bases lay in between. This chain's CDR3 is CASSSPSRGAYEQYF. CDR3 coding DNA: TGTGCCAGTAGTAGCCCCAGCAGGGGGGCCTACGAGCAGTACTTC.

The genes are TRBV7-2 and TRBJ2-5; 10 nucleotides line up with TRBD2. J lost 5 bases, V lost 4 bases, and 7 bases had no gene match. Germline V CDR1 and CDR2: SGHTA, FQGNSA. This CDR3 spans 15 amino acids. The DNA of the CDR3 is TGTGCCAGCAGCTCCGGGCTAGCGGGAGCTGAGACCCAGTACTTC. Translating it yields CASSSGLAGAETQYF.

There are a few counts of this clone. The rearrangement joins TRBV28 to TRBJ2-7; no firm D call. The germline CDR1 and CDR2 sequences are MDHEN and SYDVKM. CDR3 length: 14 residues. The V gene lost 2 bases and the J gene lost 0 bases, with 8 bases spanning the gap. DNA of the CDR3: TGTGCCAGCAGTTTAGGAACAGTCTCCTACGAGCAGTACTTC. Its protein product is CASSLGTVSYEQYF. Full variable domain (rest looked up from reference TRBV28 and TRBJ2-7): DVKVTQSSRYLVKRTGEKVFLECVQDMDHENMFWYRQDPGLGLRLIYFSYDVKMKEKGDIPEGYSVSREKKERFSLILESASTNQTSMYLCASSLGTVSYEQYFGPGTRLTVT.